Sequencing of this TCR beta chain was carried out in a study of CD8+CD57+ T cells in acquired aplastic anemia. Trimming removed 4 bases at V and 1 base at J, with 9 bases between. The CDR3 runs 14 residues. In germline, CDR1 is LNHDA, CDR2 SQIVND (reference sequence). Genomic DNA constituted the template upon which TCR beta VDJ and CDR3 profiling was performed. One entry per CDR3 protein results from TCRdb running MiXCR on the reads. The sample has roughly 200,000 distinct CDR3 sequences, 65% seen once. Only patients with CD8+CD57+ cell expansion on flow cytometry were chosen for sequencing. The chain combines TRBV19 with TRBJ2-3; TRBD2 might be the D (6 bases). Sequenced: sorted CD4+, CD8+, or CD8+CD57+ T cells (not recorded which) from PBMCs. The sequence was obtained from a human donor with aplastic anemia. This chain's CDR3 is CASSKIAGTDTQYF. CDR3 coding DNA: TGTGCCAGTAGTAAGATAGCGGGCACAGATACGCAGTATTTT.